The sequence of this TCR beta chain was determined in a study of PD-1 blockade in classical Hodgkin lymphoma. Study-wide findings and caveats: Newly diagnosed patients reportedly trailed healthy donors in baseline TCR diversity. Newly diagnosed patients and complete responders had comparable diversity at baseline. Exclusion covered patients beginning nivolumab under 1 year post-ASCT.

Comment on this clone: The target antigen is unknown.

CDR1 is SGHAT, CDR2 FQNNGV, per germline. V was clipped by 2 bases and J by 10 bases; unmatched bases: 8. The CDR3 is made up of 16 amino acids. There was relapse after autologous stem cell transplantation in every patient, and there was variation in brentuximab vedotin exposure. Using immunoSEQ multiplex PCR, the repertoire was profiled, and TCRdb retains in-frame clones only, with some absent. The repertoire consists of around 150,000 clones, with just under 80% occurring once and the leading ten covering roughly a tenth. This TCR was recovered from a human donor with classical Hodgkin lymphoma. The V gene is TRBV11-2, the J gene TRBJ2-1; 13 positions agree with TRBD2. Material: peripheral blood mononuclear cells (PBMCs), obtained before the second cycle of nivolumab. For the CDR3, the DNA is TGTGCCAGCAGCTTACCTACCTGGGGACTAGCGGGAGAGCAGTTCTTC. This sequence encodes CASSLPTWGLAGEQFF.